This TCR beta chain originates from a study of T cell changes during pregnancy in multiple sclerosis. The CDR3 has 16 amino acids. V was clipped by 0 bases and J by 3 bases, with 13 bases between them. In germline, CDR1 is SGHRS, CDR2 YFSETQ. Clones were read by immunoSEQ multiplex PCR, and TCRdb kept only the in-frame ones, dropping some. The data show under 85,000 clones, 91% seen once. This TCR was sampled from a female donor in good health, enrolled as a control in a pregnancy study. The chain joins TRBV5-1 to TRBJ2-1; D is possibly TRBD2 (5 bases). Sequences were derived from peripheral blood, sampled in the third trimester of pregnancy. Written as DNA, the CDR3 is TGCGCCAGCAGCTTGGCCCGGGGTTTTAACTACAATGAGCAGTTCTTC. Its translation: CASSLARGFNYNEQFF.